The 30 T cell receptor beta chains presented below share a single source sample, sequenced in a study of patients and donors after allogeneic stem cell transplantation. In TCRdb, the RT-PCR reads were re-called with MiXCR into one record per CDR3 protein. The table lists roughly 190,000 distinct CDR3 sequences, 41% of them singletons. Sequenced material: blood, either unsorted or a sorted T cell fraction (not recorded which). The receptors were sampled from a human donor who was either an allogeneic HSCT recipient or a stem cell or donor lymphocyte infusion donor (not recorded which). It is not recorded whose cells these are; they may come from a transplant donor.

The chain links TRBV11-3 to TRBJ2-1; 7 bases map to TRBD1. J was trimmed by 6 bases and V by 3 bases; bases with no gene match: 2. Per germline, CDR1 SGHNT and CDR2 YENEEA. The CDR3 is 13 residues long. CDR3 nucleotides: TGTGCCAGCAGCTTGGGACAGCCCAATGAGCAGTTCTTC. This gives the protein CASSLGQPNEQFF.

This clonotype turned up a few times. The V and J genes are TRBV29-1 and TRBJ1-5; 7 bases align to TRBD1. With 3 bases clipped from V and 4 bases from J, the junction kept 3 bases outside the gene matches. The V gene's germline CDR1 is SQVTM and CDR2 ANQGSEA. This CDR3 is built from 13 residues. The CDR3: CSVESGGNQPQHF. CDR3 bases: TGCAGCGTTGAGTCAGGGGGTAATCAGCCCCAGCATTTT. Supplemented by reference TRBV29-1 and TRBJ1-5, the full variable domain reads SAVISQKPSRDICQRGTSLTIQCQVDSQVTMMFWYRQQPGQSLTLIATANQGSEATYESGFVIDKFPISRPNLTFSTLTVSNMSPEDSSIYLCSVESGGNQPQHFGDGTRLSIL.

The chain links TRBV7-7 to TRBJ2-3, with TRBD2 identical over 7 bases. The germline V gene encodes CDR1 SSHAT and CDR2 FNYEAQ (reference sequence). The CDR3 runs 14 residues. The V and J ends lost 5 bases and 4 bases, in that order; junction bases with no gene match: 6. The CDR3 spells CASSAGLESDTQYF. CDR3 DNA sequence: TGTGCCAGCAGCGCTGGACTAGAATCAGATACGCAGTATTTT.

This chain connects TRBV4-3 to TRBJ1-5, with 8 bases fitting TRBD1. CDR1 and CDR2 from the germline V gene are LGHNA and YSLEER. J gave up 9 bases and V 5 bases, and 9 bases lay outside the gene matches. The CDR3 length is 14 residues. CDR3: CASSEGTGDGPQHF. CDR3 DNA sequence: TGCGCCAGCAGCGAAGGGACAGGCGATGGGCCCCAGCATTTT.

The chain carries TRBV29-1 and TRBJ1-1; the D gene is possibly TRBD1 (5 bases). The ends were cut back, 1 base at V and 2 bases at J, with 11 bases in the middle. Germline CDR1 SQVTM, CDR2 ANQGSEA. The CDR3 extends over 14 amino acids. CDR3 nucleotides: TGCAGCGTTGAAGGCAGACAGAAAAACACTGAAGCTTTCTTT. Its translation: CSVEGRQKNTEAFF.

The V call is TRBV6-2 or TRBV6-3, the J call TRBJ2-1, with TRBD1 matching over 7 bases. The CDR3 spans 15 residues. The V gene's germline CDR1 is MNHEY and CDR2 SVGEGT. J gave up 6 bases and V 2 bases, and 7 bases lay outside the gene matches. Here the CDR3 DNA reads TGTGCCAGCAGTTACACAGGGGCCGCCGCCAATGAGCAGTTCTTC. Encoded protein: CASSYTGAAANEQFF.

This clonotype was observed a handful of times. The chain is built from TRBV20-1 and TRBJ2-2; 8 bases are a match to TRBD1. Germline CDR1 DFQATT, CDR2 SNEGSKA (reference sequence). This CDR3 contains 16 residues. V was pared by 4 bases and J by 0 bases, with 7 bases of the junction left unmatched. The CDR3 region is CSAITAGQANTGELFF. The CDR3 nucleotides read TGCAGTGCTATAACCGCGGGACAGGCGAACACCGGGGAGCTGTTTTTT.

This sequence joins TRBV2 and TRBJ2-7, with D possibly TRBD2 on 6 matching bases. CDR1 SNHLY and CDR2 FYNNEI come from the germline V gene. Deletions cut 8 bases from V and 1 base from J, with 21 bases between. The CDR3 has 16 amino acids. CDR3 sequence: CASGLAPGVRSYEQYF. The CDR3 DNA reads TGTGCCAGCGGGCTAGCCCCGGGAGTGAGGTCCTACGAGCAGTACTTC.

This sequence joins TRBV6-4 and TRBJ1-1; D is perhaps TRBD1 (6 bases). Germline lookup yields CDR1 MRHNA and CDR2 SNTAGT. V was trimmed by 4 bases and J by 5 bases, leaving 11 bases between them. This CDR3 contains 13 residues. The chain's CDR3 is CASSVTGQTEAFF. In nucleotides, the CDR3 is TGTGCCAGCAGTGTCACAGGGCAGACTGAAGCTTTCTTT.

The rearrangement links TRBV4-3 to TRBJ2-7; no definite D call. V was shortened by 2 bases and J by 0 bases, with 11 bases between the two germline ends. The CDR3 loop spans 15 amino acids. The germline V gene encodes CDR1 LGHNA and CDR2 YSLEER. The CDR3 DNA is TGCGCCAGCAGCCAAAGCGCGGCCAACTCCTACGAGCAGTACTTC. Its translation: CASSQSAANSYEQYF.

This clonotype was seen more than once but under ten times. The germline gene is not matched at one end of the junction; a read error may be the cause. CDR3: CASSFAGDTEAFF. CDR3 in DNA: TGCGCCAGCAGCTTCGCGGGCGACACTGAAGCTTTCTTT. The V gene is TRBV12-3 or TRBV12-4, the J gene TRBJ1-1; D is uncertain. This CDR3 has 13 residues.

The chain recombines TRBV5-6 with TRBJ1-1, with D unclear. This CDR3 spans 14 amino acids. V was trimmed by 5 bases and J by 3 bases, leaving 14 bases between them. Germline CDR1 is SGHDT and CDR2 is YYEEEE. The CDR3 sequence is CASRFVQEDTEAFF. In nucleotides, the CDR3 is TGTGCCAGCAGATTCGTCCAGGAGGACACTGAAGCTTTCTTT.

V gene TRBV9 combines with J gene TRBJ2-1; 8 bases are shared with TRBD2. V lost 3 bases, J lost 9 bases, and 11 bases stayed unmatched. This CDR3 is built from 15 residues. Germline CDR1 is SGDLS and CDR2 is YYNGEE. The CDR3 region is CASSEGTLAGGEQFF. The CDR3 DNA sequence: TGTGCCAGCAGCGAGGGGACCCTGGCGGGGGGTGAGCAGTTCTTC.

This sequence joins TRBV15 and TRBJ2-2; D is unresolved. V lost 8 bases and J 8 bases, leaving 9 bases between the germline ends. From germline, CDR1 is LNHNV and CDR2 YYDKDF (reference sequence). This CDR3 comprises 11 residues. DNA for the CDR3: TGTGCCACCGGCTCGATGGGGGAGCTGTTTTTT. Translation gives CATGSMGELFF.

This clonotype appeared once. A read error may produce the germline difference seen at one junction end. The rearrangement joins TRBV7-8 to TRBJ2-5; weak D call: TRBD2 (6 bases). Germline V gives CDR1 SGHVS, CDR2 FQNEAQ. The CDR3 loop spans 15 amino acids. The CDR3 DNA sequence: TGTGCCAGCAGCACCCCCCGACTAGGCGCAGAGACCCAGCACTTC. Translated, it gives CASSTPRLGAETQHF.

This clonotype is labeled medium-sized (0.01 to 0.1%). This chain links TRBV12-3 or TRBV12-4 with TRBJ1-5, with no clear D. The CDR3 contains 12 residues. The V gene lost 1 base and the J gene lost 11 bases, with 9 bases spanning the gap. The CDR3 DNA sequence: TGTGCCAGCAGTTTAGTGCTGGAGGCCCAGCATTTT. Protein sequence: CASSLVLEAQHF.

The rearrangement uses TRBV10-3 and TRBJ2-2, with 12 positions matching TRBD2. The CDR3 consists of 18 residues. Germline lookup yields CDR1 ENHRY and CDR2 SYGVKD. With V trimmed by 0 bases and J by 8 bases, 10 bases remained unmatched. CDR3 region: CAISESQLAGGPAGELFF. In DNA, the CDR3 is TGTGCCATCAGTGAGTCTCAGCTAGCGGGAGGGCCGGCTGGGGAGCTGTTTTTT.

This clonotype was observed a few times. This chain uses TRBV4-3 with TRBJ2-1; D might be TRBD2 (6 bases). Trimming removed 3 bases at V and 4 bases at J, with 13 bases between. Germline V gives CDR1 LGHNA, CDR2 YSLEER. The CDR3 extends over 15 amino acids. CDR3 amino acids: CASSQAGTDYNEQFF. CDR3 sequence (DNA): TGCGCCAGCAGCCAGGCGGGGACGGATTACAATGAGCAGTTCTTC.

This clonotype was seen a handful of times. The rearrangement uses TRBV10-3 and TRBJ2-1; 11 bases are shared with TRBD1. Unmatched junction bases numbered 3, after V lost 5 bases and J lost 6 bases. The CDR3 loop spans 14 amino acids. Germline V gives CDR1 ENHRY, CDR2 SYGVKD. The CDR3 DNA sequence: TGTGCCATCAGTCCCGGGACAGGGGGCAATGAGCAGTTCTTC. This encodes CAISPGTGGNEQFF.

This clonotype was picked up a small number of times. CDR3 amino acids: CASSETENTEAFF. The CDR3 region has the DNA TGTGCCAGCAGCGAAACTGAGAACACTGAAGCTTTCTTT. V is TRBV9 and J is TRBJ1-1; unclear D gene. The CDR3 has 13 amino acids. Trimming pared 3 bases from V and 1 base from J, leaving 7 bases between. Germline CDR1 and CDR2: SGDLS and YYNGEE.

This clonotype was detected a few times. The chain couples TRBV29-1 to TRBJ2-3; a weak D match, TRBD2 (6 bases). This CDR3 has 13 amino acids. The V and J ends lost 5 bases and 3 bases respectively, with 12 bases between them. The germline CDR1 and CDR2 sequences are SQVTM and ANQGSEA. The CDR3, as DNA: TGCAGCGTTTACGGACTACTAACAGATACGCAGTATTTT. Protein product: CSVYGLLTDTQYF.

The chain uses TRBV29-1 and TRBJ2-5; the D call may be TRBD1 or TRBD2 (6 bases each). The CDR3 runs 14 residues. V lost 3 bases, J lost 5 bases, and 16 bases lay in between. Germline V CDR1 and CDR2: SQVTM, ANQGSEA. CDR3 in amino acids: CSVDHRAAGETQYF. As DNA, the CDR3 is TGCAGCGTTGATCACAGGGCCGCGGGGGAGACCCAGTACTTC.

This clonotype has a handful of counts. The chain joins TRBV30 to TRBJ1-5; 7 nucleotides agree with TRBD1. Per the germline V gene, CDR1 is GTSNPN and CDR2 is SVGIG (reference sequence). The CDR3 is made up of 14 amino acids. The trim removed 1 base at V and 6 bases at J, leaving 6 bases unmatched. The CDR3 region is CAWSAGTVSQPQHF. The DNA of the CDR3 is TGTGCCTGGAGTGCCGGGACAGTCAGTCAGCCCCAGCATTTT.

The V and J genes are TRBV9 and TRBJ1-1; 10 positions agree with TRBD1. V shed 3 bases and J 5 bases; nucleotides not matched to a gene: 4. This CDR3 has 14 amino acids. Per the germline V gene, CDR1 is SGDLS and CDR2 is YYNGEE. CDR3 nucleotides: TGTGCCAGCAGCGCCGGGACAGGGGATACTGAAGCTTTCTTT. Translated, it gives CASSAGTGDTEAFF.

CDR3 nucleotide sequence: TGTGCCAGCAGGACACCGGGACAGGGGTCTTACGAGCAGTACTTC. Encoded protein: CASRTPGQGSYEQYF. V and J are TRBV28 and TRBJ2-7, with 10 nucleotides matching TRBD1. The CDR3 extends over 15 amino acids. The ends lost 6 bases at V and 4 bases at J; junction bases unmatched: 9. Germline loops: CDR1 MDHEN, CDR2 SYDVKM.

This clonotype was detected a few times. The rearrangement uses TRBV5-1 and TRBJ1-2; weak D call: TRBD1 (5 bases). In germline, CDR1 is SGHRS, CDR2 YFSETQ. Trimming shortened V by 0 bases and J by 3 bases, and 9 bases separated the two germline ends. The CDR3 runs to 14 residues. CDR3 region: CASSLEGLDYGYTF. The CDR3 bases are TGCGCCAGCAGCTTGGAGGGGTTGGACTATGGCTACACCTTC.

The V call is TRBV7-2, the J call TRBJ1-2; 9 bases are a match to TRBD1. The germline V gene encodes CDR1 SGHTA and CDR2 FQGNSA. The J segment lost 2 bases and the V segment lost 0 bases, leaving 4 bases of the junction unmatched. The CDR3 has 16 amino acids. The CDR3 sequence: CASSLAKGTGNYGYTF. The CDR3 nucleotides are TGTGCCAGCAGCTTAGCGAAAGGGACAGGGAACTATGGCTACACCTTC.

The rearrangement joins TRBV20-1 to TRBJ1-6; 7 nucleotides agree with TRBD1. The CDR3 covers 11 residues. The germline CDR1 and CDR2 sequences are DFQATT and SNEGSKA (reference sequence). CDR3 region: CWGQRRSPLHF. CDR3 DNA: TGCTGGGGACAGAGACGATCACCCCTCCACTTT.

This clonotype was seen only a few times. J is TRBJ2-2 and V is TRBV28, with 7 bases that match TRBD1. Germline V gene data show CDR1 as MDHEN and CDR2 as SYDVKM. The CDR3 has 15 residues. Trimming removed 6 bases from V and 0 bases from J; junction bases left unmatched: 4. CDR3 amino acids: CASSPGQPNTGELFF. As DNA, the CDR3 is TGTGCCAGCAGCCCGGGACAGCCGAACACCGGGGAGCTGTTTTTT.

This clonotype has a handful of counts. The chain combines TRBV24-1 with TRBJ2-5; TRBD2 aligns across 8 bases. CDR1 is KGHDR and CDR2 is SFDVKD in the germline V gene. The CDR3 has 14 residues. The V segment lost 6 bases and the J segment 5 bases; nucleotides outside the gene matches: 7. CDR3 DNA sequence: TGTGCCACCAGTCCTGGAGCGGGAGTTGAGACCCAGTACTTC. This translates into CATSPGAGVETQYF.